This TCR beta chain is from a study of early T cells in non-severe SARS-CoV-2 infection. Whole-study results and caveats: Missing private and CD4 specificities, VDJdb matching favored anti-spike CD8 responses.

The V segment lost 3 bases and the J segment 3 bases; nucleotides outside the gene matches: 11. Germline V lookup: CDR1 SGHAT, CDR2 FQNNGV. The CDR3 is 18 amino acids. Individually, cDNA molecules had unique molecular identifiers attached to them. MiXCR, run by TCRdb on the 5' RACE reads, gives a single entry per CDR3 protein. The top ten clones hold roughly 1.5% of a sample with around 21,000 distinct CDR3 sequences, more than 4% of them seen once. This clonotype has only a few counts. Its antigen is still unknown. The chain combines TRBV11-2 with TRBJ2-2, with TRBD1 matching over 9 bases. The sequenced sample was whole blood. This clonotype was sampled from an adult who was a healthcare worker with PCR-confirmed SARS-CoV-2 infection or an uninfected control (not recorded which). CDR3 bases: TGTGCCAGCAGCTTTGGGACAGGGAGGGACGACGACACCGGGGAGCTGTTTTTT. This sequence encodes CASSFGTGRDDDTGELFF.